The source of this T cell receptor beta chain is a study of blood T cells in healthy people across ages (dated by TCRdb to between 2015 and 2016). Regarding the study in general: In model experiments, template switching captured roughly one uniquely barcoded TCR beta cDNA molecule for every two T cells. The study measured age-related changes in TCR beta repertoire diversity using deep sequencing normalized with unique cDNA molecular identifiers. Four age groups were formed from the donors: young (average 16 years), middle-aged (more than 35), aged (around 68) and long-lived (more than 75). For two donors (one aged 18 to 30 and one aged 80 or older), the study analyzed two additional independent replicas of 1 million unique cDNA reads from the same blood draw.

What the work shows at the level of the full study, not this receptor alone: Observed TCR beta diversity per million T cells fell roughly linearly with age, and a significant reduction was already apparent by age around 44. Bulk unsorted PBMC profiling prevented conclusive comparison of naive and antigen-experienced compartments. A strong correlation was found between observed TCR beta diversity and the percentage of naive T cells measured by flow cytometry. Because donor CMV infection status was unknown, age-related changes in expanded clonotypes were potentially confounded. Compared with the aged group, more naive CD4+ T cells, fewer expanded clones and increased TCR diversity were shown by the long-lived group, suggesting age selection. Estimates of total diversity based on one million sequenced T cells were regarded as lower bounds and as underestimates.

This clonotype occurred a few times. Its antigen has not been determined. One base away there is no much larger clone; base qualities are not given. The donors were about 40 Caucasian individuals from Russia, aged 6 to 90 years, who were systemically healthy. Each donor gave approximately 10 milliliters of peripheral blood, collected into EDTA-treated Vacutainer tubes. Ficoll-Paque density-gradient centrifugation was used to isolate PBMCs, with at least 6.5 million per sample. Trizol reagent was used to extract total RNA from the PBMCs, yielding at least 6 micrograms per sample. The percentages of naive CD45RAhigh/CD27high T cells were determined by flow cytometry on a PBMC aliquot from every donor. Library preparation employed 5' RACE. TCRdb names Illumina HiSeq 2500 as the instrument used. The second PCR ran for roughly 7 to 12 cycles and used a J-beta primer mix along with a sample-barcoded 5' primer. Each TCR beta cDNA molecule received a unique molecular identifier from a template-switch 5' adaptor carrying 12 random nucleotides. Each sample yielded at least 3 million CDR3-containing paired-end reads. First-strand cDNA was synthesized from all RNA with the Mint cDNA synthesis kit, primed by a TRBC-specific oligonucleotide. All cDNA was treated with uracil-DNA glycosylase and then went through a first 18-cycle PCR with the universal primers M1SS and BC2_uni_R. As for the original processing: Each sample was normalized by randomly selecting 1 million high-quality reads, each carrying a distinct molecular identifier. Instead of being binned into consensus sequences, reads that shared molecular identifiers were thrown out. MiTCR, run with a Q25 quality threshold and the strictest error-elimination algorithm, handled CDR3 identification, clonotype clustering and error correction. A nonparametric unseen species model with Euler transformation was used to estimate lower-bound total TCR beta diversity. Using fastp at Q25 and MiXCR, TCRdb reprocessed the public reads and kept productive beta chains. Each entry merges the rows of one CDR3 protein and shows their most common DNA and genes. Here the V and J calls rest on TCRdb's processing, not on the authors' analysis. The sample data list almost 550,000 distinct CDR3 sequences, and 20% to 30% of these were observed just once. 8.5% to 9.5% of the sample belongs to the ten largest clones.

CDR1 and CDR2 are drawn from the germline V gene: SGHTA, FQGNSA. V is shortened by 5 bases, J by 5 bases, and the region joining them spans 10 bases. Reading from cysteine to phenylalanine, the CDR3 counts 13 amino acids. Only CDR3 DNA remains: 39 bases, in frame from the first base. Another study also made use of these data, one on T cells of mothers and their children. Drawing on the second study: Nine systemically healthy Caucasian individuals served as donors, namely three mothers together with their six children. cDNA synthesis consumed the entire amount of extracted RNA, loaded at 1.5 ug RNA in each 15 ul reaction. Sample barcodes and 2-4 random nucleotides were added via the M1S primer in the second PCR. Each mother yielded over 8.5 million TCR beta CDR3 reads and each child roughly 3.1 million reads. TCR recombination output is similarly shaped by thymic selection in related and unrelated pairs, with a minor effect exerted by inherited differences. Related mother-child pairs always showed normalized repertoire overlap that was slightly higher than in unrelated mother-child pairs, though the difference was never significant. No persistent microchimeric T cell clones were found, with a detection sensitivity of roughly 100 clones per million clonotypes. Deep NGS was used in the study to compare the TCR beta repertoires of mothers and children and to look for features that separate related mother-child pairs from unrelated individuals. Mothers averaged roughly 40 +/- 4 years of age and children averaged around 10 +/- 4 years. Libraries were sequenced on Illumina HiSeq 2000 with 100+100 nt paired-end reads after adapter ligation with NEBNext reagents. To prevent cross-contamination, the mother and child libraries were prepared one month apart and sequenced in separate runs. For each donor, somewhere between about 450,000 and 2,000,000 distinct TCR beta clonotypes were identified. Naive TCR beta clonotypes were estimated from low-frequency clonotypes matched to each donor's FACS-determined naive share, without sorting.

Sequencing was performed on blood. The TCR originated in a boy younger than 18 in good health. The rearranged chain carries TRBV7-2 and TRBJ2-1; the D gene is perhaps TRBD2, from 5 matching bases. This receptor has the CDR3 CASSEERDNEQFF. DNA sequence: TGTGCCAGCAGCGAAGAGAGGGACAATGAGCAGTTCTTC.